These 22 T cell receptor beta chains originate from one sample sequenced in a study of Ad26.COV2.S vaccination and SARS-CoV-2 variants. Specified treatment: some 19 received Ad26.COV2.S at low or high dose, single or two shots; roughly 5 received placebo; per-sample allocation not given. Sampling took place 63 days after the first vaccine or placebo injection. The assay was immunoSEQ multiplex PCR, and TCRdb's table has in-frame clones only and misses some. The sample lists a few hundred thousand clones, roughly 87% seen once, with around 3.5% in the top ten. The material was peripheral blood, obtained in a trial of Ad26.COV2.S vaccine versus placebo. These receptors were taken from a person aged 18-65 years who received the Ad26.COV2.S COVID-19 vaccine or a placebo.

This sequence joins TRBV14 and TRBJ2-5; D unresolved. CDR1 is SGHDN and CDR2 is FVKESK in the germline V gene. Trimming took off 0 bases at V and 5 bases at J, with 13 bases between the two ends. The CDR3 contains 15 residues. The CDR3 protein is CASSQDLDIGETQYF. The CDR3 coding sequence is TGTGCCAGCAGCCAAGATCTGGATATCGGGGAGACCCAGTACTTC. The full variable domain, its missing parts supplied by reference TRBV14 and TRBJ2-5, is EAGVTQFPSHSVIEKGQTVTLRCDPISGHDNLYWYRRVMGKEIKFLLHFVKESKQDESGMPNNRFLAERTGGTYSTLKVQPAELEDSGVYFCASSQDLDIGETQYFGPGTRLLVL.

This clone was seen a single time. The CDR3 DNA sequence: TGTGCCAGCTCAAGAGCCGGGACAGGGCGTGAAAAACTGTTTTTT. It translates to CASSRAGTGREKLFF. V is TRBV6-5 and J is TRBJ1-4; 9 nucleotides line up with TRBD1. This CDR3 is built from 15 residues. The germline gives CDR1 MNHEY, CDR2 SVGAGI. Unmatched junction bases numbered 11, after V lost 8 bases and J lost 7 bases.

This clone was seen once. The J gene is TRBJ2-5, the V gene TRBV2, with D perhaps given as TRBD1 or TRBD2 (5 bases each). CDR3 length equals 14 residues. The germline V gene encodes CDR1 SNHLY and CDR2 FYNNEI. V lost 11 bases to trimming and J lost 2 bases, with 18 bases between them. The CDR3 region is CAGSYLGVQETQYF. CDR3 DNA: TGTGCCGGATCATATCTGGGGGTGCAAGAGACCCAGTACTTC.

V and J are TRBV4-2 and TRBJ2-3; TRBD2 aligns across 9 bases. CDR1 and CDR2 (germline): LGHNA, YNFKEQ. Trimming cost V 1 base and J 4 bases; bases outside gene matches: 6. The CDR3 runs to 16 residues. In DNA, the CDR3 is TGTGCCAGCAGCCAAGCCGGCGGGGGGGCTGCAGATACGCAGTATTTT. Residues: CASSQAGGGAADTQYF.

The CDR3 DNA reads TGCGCCAGCAGCTCGACAGGGGATAGCAATCAGCCCCAGCATTTT. It translates to CASSSTGDSNQPQHF. This sequence joins TRBV5-1 and TRBJ1-5, with 8 bases identical to TRBD1. Germline-derived CDR1 and CDR2 are SGHRS and YFSETQ. The J segment lost 0 bases and the V segment lost 3 bases, leaving 2 bases of the junction unmatched. This CDR3 is built from 15 residues.

DNA for the CDR3: TGTGCCAGCAGCCAAGGGGGACTAGCGGGGGGCTTCCAAGAGACCCAGTACTTC. Amino acids: CASSQGGLAGGFQETQYF. The chain carries TRBV4-2 and TRBJ2-5; TRBD2 matches 15 bases. Trimming took 1 base from V and 1 from J; bases not matched to a gene: 4. The CDR3 runs to 18 residues. Germline V CDR1 and CDR2: LGHNA, YNFKEQ.

This clone was seen only once. CDR3 nucleotides: TGTGCCAGCAGCTTCGGCCCCAGTGAATTAGGGACCGGGGAGCTGTTTTTT. Translation: CASSFGPSELGTGELFF. The chain couples TRBV11-3 to TRBJ2-2; D gene uncertain. In germline, CDR1 is SGHNT, CDR2 YENEEA. Trimming cost V 3 bases and J 5 bases, with 19 bases left between them. This CDR3 comprises 17 residues. Based on the CDR3 plus reference TRBV11-3 and TRBJ2-2, the full variable domain is EAGVVQSPRYKIIEKKQPVAFWCNPISGHNTLYWYLQNLGQGPELLIRYENEEAVDDSQLPKDRFSAERLKGVDSTLKIQPAELGDSAVYLCASSFGPSELGTGELFFGEGSRLTVL.

In its sample, this clone was seen once. The chain has TRBV7-9 and TRBJ1-2; tentative D call: TRBD1 (5 bases). Trimming cost V 0 bases and J 8 bases, with 7 bases left between them. The CDR3 length is 12 residues. Per the germline V gene, CDR1 is SEHNR and CDR2 is FQNEAQ (reference sequence). The CDR3: CASSLAGAGYTF. The CDR3 nucleotides are TGTGCCAGCAGCTTAGCCGGGGCCGGCTACACCTTC.

The chain is built from TRBV7-9 and TRBJ1-5; D remains ambiguous. This CDR3 is 15 amino acids long. The germline V gene encodes CDR1 SEHNR and CDR2 FQNEAQ (reference sequence). Trimming removed 1 base at V and 7 bases at J, with 14 bases between. The CDR3, as DNA: TGTGCCAGCAGCTTAGGAGGCGACTTTCGACAGCCCCAGCATTTT. Translation: CASSLGGDFRQPQHF.

Here the CDR3 reads CASSVDGWGQETQYF. For the CDR3, the DNA is TGTGCCAGCAGCGTCGACGGCTGGGGGCAAGAGACCCAGTACTTC. This chain links TRBV9 with TRBJ2-5; D may match TRBD1 or TRBD2 (5 bases each). The germline V and J ends were trimmed by 2 bases and 2 bases, with 13 bases remaining between them. This CDR3 has 15 amino acids. Germline V lookup: CDR1 SGDLS, CDR2 YYNGEE.

This clone was seen a single time. V and J are TRBV3-1 (or the pseudogene TRBV3-2) and TRBJ1-2; D is unresolved. V gave up 0 bases and J gave up 5 bases, with 13 bases separating them. Germline V lookup: CDR1 LGHDT, CDR2 YNNKEL (reference sequence). This CDR3 spans 15 amino acids. CDR3 nucleotide sequence: TGTGCCAGCAGCCAAGATCGACCGGAGGTATATGGCTACACCTTC. Amino acid sequence: CASSQDRPEVYGYTF.

The chain couples TRBV10-3 to TRBJ2-7, with TRBD2 as a possible D gene (5 bases). Germline CDR1 reads ENHRY; CDR2 reads SYGVKD. The ends were cut back, 6 bases at V and 6 bases at J, with 18 bases in the middle. The CDR3 is 14 amino acids. CDR3 amino acids: CAISPTVQSGEQYF. CDR3 DNA: TGTGCCATCAGCCCGACGGTTCAAAGCGGCGAGCAGTACTTC.

The rearrangement links TRBV19 to TRBJ1-1; D is unclear. Germline V lookup: CDR1 LNHDA, CDR2 SQIVND (reference sequence). Trimming took 2 bases from V and 3 from J, leaving 13 bases between them. This CDR3 is 15 amino acids long. Here the CDR3 DNA reads TGTGCCAGTAGTATATACGGAGGTGGGGACACTGAAGCTTTCTTT. It yields the protein CASSIYGGGDTEAFF.

The rearrangement links TRBV7-3 to TRBJ2-3, with D possibly being TRBD2 (5 bases). This CDR3 comprises 13 residues. V lost 0 bases, J lost 5 bases, and 6 bases lay in between. Germline values: CDR1 SGHTA, CDR2 FQGTGA. CDR3 sequence: CASSLTAGDTQYF. CDR3 bases: TGTGCCAGCAGCTTAACGGCGGGAGATACGCAGTATTTT.

The chain joins TRBV7-3 to TRBJ2-6; 8 bases align to TRBD1. The V gene's germline CDR1 is SGHTA and CDR2 FQGTGA. V shed 5 bases and J 0 bases; nucleotides not matched to a gene: 12. This CDR3 region has 19 residues. The CDR3 is CASSQQPGQVSSGANVLTF. In DNA form, the CDR3 reads TGTGCCAGCAGCCAACAGCCGGGACAGGTCAGCTCTGGGGCCAACGTCCTGACTTTC.

This chain uses TRBV11-2 with TRBJ2-5; D is unresolved. Trimming left V 1 base short and J 5 bases short, with 5 bases between. The CDR3 is made up of 12 amino acids. Germline values: CDR1 SGHAT, CDR2 FQNNGV. The CDR3, as DNA: TGTGCCAGCAGCTTAGGGATGGAGACCCAGTACTTC. Protein: CASSLGMETQYF.

The V gene is TRBV19, the J gene TRBJ2-7; D unclear. Between the trimmed V and J ends, which lost 7 bases and 3 bases, there was a span of 13 bases. In germline, CDR1 is LNHDA, CDR2 SQIVND (reference sequence). The CDR3 totals 13 residues. This chain's CDR3 is CASTLKVGYEQYF. As DNA, the CDR3 is TGTGCCAGTACGTTGAAGGTAGGCTACGAGCAGTACTTC.

This chain links TRBV7-9 with TRBJ2-7; D is unresolved. This CDR3 spans 13 amino acids. Germline V CDR1 and CDR2: SEHNR, FQNEAQ (reference sequence). Trimming shortened V by 5 bases and J by 3 bases, and 11 bases separated the two germline ends. In nucleotides, the CDR3 is TGTGCCAGCAGCCCCCCAAGGGACTACGAGCAGTACTTC. This gives the protein CASSPPRDYEQYF.

The rearrangement links TRBV28 to TRBJ1-3; D may be TRBD1 (5 bases). The V gene's germline CDR1 is MDHEN and CDR2 SYDVKM. The CDR3 covers 15 residues. V dropped 5 bases and J dropped 4 bases, with 15 bases sitting between them. The CDR3 sequence: CASSGRRVGGNTIYF. Written as DNA, the CDR3 is TGTGCCAGCAGTGGGCGCAGGGTCGGCGGAAACACCATATATTTT.

This chain joins TRBV7-2 and TRBJ2-5; D not resolved. Trimming pared 7 bases from V and 4 bases from J, leaving 22 bases between. This CDR3 has 16 amino acids. The germline CDR1 and CDR2 sequences are SGHTA and FQGNSA. The CDR3 sequence is CASTQVELSPLETQYF. CDR3 bases: TGTGCCAGCACCCAGGTGGAATTAAGCCCCTTAGAGACCCAGTACTTC.

This chain joins TRBV5-8 and TRBJ1-1; TRBD1 might be the D (6 bases). Trimming took off 4 bases at V and 2 bases at J, with 15 bases between the two ends. CDR3 length: 15 amino acids. CDR1 and CDR2 (germline): SGHTS, YDEGEE. The CDR3 is CASSLTGALNTEAFF. The CDR3 DNA reads as TGTGCCAGCAGCCTCACGGGGGCCCTAAACACTGAAGCTTTCTTT.

The V gene is TRBV30, the J gene TRBJ2-2, with D perhaps TRBD1 (5 bases). This CDR3 spans 15 amino acids. Germline-derived CDR1 and CDR2 are GTSNPN and SVGIG (reference sequence). V lost 0 bases and J lost 5, with 13 bases in between. The CDR3 spells CAWSVLSGSTGELFF. CDR3 coding DNA: TGTGCCTGGAGTGTATTATCAGGGTCGACCGGGGAGCTGTTTTTT. Filled out from reference TRBV30 and TRBJ2-2, the complete variable domain reads SQTIHQWPATLVQPVGSPLSLECTVEGTSNPNLYWYRQAAGRGLQLLFYSVGIGQISSEVPQNLSASRPQDRQFILSSKKLLLSDSGFYLCAWSVLSGSTGELFFGEGSRLTVL.